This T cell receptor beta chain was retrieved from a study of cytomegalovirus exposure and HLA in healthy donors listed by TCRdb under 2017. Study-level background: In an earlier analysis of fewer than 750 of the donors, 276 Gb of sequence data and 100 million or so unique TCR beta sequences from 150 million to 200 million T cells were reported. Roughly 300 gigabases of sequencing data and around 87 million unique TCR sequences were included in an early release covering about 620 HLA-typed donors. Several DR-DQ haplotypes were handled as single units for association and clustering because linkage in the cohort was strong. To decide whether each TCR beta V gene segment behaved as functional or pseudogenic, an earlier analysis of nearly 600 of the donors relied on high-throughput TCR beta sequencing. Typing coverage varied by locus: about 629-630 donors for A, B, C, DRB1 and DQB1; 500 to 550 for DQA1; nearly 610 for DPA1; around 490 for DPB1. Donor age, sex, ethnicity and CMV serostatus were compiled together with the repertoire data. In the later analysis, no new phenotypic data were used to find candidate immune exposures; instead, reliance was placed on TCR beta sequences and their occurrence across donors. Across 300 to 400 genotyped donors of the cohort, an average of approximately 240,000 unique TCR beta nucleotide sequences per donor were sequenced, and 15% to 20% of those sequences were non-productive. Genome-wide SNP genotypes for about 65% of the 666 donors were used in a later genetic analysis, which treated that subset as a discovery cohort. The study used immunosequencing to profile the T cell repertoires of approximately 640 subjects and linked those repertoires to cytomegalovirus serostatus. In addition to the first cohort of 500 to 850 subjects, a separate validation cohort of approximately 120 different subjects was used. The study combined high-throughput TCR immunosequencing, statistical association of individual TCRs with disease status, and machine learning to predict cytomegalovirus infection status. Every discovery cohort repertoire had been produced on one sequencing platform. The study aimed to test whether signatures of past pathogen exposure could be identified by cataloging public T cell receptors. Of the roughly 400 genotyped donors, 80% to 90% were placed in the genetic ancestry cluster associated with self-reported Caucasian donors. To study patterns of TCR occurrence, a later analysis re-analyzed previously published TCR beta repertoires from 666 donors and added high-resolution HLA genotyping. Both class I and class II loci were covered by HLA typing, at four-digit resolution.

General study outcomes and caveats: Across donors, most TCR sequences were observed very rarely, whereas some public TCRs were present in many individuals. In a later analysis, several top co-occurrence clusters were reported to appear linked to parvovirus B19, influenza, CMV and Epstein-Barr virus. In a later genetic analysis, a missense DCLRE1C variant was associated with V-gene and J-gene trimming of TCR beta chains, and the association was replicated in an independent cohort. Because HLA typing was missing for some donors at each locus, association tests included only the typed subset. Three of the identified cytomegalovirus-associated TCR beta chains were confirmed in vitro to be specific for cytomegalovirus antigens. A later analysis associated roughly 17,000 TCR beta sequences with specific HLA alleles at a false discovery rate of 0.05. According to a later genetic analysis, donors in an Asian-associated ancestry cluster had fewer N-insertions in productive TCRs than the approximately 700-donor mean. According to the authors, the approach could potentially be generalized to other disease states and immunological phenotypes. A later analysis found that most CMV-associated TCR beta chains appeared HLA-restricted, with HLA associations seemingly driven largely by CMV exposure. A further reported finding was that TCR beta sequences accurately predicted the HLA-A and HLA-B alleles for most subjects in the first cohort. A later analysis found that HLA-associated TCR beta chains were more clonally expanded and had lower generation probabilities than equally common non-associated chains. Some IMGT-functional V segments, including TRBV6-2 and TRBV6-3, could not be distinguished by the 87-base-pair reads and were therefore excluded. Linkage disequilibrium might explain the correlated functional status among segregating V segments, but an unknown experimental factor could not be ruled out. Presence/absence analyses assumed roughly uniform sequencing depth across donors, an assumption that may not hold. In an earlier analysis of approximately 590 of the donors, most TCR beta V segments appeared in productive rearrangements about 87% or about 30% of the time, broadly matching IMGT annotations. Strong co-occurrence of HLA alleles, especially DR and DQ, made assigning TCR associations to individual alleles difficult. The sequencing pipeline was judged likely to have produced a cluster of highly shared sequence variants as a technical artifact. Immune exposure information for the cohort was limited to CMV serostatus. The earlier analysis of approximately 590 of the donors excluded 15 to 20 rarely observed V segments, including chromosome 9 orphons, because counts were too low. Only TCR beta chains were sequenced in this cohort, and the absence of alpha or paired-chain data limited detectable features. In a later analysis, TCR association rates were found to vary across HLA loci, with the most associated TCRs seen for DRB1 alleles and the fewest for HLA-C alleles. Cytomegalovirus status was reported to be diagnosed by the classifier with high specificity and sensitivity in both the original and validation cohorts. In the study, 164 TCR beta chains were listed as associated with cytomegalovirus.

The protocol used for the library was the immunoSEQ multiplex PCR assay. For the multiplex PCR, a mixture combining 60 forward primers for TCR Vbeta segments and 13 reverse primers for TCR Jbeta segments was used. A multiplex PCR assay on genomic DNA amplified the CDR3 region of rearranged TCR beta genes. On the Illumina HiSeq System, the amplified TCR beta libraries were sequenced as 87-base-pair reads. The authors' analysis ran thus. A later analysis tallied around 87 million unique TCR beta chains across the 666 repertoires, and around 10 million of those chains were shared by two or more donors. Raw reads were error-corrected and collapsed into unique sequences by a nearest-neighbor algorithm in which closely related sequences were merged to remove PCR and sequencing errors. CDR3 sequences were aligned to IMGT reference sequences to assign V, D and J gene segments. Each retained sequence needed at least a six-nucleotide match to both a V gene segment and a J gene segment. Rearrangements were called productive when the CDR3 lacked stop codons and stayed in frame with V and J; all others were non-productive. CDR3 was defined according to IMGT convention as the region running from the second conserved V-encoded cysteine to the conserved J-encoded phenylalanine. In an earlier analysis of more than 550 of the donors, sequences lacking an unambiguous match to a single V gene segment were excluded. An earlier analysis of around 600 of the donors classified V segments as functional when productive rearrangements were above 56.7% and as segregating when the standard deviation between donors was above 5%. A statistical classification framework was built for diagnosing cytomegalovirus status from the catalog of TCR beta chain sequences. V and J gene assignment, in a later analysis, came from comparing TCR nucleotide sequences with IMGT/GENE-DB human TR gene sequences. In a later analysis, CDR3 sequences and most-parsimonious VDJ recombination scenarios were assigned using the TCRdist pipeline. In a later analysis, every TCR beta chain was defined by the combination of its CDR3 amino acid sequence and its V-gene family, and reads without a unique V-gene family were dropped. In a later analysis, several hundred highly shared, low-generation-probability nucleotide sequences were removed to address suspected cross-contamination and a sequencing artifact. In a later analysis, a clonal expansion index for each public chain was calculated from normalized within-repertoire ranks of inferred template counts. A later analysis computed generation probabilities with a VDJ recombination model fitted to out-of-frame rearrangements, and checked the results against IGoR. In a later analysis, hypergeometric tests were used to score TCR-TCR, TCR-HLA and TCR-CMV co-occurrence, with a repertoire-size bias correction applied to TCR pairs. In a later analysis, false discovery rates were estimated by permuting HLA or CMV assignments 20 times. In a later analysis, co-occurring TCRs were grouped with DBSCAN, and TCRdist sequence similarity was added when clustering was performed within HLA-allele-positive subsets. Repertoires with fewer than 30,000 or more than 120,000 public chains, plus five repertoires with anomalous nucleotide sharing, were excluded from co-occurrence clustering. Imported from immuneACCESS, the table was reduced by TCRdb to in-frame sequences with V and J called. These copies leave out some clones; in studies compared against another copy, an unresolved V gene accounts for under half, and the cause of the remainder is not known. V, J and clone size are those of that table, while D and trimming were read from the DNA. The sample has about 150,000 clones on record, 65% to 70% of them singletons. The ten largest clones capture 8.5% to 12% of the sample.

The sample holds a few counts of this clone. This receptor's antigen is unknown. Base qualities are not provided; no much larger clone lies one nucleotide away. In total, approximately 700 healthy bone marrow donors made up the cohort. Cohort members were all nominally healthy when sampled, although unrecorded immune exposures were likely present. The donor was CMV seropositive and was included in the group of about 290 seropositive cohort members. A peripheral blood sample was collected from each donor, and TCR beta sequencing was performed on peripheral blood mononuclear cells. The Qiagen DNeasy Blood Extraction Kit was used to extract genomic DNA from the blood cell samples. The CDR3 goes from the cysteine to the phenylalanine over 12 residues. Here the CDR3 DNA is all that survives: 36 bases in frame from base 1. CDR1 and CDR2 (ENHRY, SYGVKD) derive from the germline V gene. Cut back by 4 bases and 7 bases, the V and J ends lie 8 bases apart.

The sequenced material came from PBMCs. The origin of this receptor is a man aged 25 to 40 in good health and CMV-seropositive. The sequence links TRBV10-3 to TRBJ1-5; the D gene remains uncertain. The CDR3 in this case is CAISAPRQPQHF. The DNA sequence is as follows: TGTGCCATCAGTGCTCCCCGGCAGCCCCAGCATTTT.